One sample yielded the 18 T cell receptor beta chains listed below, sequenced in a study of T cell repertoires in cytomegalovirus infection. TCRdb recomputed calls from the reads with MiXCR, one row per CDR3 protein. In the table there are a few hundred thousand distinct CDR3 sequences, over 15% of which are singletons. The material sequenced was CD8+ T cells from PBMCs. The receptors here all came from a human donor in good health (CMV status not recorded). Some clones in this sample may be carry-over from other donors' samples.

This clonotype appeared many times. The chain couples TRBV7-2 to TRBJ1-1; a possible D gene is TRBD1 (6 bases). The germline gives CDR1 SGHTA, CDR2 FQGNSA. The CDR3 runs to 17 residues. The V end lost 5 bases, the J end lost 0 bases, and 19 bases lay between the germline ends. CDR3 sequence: CASSPPGRDTMNTEAFF. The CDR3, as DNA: TGTGCCAGCAGCCCCCCCGGGCGGGACACCATGAACACTGAAGCTTTCTTT.

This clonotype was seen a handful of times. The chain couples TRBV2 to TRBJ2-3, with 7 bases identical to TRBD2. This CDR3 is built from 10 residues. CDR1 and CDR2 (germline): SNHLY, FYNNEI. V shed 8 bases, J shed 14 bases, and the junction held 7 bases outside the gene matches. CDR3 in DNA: TGTGCCAGCGGGGGGGGTGCCAGGTATTTT. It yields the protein CASGGGARYF.

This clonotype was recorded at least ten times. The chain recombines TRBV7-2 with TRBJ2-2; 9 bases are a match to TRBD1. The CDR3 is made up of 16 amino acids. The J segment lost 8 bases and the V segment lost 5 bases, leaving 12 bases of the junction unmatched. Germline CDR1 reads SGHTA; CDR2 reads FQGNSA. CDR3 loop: CASSRPGQGILGELFF. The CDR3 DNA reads TGTGCCAGCAGCCGACCGGGACAGGGAATATTGGGGGAGCTGTTTTTT.

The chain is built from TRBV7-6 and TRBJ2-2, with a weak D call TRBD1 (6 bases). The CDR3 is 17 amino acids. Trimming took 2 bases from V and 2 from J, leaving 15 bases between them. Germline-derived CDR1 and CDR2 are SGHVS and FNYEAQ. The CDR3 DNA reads TGTGCCAGCAGCTTAAATTTGGGGACACCTAACACCGGGGAGCTGTTTTTT. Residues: CASSLNLGTPNTGELFF.

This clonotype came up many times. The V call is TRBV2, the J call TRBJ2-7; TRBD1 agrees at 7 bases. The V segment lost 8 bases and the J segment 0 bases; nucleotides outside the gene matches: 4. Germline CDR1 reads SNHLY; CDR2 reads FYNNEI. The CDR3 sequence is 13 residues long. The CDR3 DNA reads TGTGCCAGCGGAACAGGGGACTCCTACGAGCAGTACTTC. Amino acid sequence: CASGTGDSYEQYF.

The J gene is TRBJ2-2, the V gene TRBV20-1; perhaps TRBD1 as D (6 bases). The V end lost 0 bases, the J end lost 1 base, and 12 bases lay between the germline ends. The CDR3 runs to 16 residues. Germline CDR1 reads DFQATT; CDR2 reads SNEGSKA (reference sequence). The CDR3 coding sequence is TGCAGTGCTAGAGATACGACAGGTTGGAACACCGGGGAGCTGTTTTTT. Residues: CSARDTTGWNTGELFF.

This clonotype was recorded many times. CDR3 DNA sequence: TGTGCCAGCACAACAGGGGGCGAGCCCGAGCAGTACTTC. Protein product: CASTTGGEPEQYF. The chain is built from TRBV7-6 and TRBJ2-7, with TRBD1 identical over 9 bases. The length of the CDR3 is 13 residues. With V trimmed by 7 bases and J by 6 bases, 7 bases remained unmatched. CDR1 is SGHVS, CDR2 FNYEAQ, per germline.

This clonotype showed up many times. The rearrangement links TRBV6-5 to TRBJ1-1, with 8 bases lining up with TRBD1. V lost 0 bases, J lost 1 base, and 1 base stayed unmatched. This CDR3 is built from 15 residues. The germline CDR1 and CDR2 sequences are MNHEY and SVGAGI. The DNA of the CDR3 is TGTGCCAGCAGTTACTCGACAGGGGAGAACACTGAAGCTTTCTTT. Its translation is CASSYSTGENTEAFF.

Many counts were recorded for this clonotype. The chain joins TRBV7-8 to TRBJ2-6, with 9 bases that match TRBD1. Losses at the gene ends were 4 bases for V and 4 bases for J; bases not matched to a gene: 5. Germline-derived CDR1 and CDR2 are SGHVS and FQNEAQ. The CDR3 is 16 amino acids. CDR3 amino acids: CASSYGTGLGANVLTF. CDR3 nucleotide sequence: TGTGCCAGCAGCTACGGGACAGGGCTCGGGGCCAACGTCCTGACTTTC.

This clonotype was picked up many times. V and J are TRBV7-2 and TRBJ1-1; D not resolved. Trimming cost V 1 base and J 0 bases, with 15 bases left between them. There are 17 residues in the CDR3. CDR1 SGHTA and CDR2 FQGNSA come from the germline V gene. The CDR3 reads CASSLEGFDNLNTEAFF. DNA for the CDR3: TGTGCCAGCAGCTTAGAGGGTTTCGACAACCTGAACACTGAAGCTTTCTTT.

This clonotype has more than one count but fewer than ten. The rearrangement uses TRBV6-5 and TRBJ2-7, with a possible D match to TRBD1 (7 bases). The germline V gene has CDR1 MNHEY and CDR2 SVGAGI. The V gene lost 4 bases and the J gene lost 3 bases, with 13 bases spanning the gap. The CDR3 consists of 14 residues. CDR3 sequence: CASSFGQGGYEQYF. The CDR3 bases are TGTGCCAGCAGTTTCGGTCAGGGGGGCTACGAGCAGTACTTC.

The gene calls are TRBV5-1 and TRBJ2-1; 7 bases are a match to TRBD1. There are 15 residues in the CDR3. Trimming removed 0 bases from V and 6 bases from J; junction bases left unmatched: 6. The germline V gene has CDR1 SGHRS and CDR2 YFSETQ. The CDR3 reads CASSLELTGTNEQFF. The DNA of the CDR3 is TGCGCCAGCAGCTTGGAACTGACAGGGACCAATGAGCAGTTCTTC.

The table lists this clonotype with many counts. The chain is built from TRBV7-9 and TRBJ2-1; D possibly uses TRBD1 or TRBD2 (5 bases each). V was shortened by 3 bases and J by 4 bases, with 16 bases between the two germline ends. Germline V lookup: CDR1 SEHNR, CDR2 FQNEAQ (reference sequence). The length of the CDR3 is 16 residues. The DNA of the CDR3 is TGTGCCAGCAGCTTCAGGCCACGAGGGGCATACAATGAGCAGTTCTTC. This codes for CASSFRPRGAYNEQFF.

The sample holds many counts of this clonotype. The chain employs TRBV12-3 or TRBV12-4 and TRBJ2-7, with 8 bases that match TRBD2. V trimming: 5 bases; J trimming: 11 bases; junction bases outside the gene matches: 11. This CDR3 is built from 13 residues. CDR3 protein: CASSPSQPGGKYF. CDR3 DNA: TGTGCCAGCAGTCCCAGCCAACCGGGGGGGAAGTACTTC.

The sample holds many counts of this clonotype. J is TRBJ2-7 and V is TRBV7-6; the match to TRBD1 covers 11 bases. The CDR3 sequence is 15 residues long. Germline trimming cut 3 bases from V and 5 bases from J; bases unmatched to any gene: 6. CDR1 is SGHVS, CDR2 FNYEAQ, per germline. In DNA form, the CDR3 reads TGTGCCAGCAGCTTGGGGACAGGGGGTCTCGACGAGCAGTACTTC. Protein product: CASSLGTGGLDEQYF.

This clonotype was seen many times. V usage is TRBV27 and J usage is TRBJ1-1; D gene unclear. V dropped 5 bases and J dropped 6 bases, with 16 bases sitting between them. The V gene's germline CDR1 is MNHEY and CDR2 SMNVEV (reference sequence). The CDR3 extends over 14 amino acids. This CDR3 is CASSLTFTRPEAFF. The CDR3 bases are TGTGCCAGCAGTCTCACCTTTACACGACCTGAAGCTTTCTTT.

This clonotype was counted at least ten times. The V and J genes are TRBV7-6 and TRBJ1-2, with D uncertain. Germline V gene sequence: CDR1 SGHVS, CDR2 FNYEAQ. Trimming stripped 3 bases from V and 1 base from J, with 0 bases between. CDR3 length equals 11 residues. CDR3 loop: CASSFNYGYTF. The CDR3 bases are TGTGCCAGCAGCTTTAACTATGGCTACACCTTC.

The CDR3: CASSMAGEGIQYF. DNA for the CDR3: TGTGCCAGCAGTATGGCAGGGGAGGGTATTCAGTACTTC. The chain combines TRBV6-1 with TRBJ2-4; D is possibly TRBD2 (7 bases). V lost 5 bases and J lost 10, with 15 bases in between. CDR1 is MNHNS and CDR2 is SASEGT in the germline V gene. This CDR3 spans 13 amino acids.